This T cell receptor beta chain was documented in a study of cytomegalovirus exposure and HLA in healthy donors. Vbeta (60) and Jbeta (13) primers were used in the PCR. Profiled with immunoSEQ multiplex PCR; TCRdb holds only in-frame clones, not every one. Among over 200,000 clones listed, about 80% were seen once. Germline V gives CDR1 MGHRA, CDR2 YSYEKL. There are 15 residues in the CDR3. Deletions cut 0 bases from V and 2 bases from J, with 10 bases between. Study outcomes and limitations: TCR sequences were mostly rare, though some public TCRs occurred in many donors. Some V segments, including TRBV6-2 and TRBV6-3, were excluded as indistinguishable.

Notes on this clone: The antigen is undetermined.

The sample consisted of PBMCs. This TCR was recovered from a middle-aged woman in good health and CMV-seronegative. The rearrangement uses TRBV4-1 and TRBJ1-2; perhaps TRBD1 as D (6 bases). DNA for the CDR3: TGCGCCAGCAGCCAAGATCCAGGGGTCAACTATGGCTACACCTTC. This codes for CASSQDPGVNYGYTF.